The 13 T cell receptor beta chains presented below share a single source sample, sequenced in a study of blood T cell repertoires in COVID-19. Clones were sequenced by immunoSEQ multiplex PCR, and TCRdb holds only the in-frame ones, with some missing. The sample contains some 190,000 clones, around 85% of which appear only once. What was sequenced was peripheral blood. The receptors shown here come from a human donor with active or convalescent COVID-19. The donor label of this sample is uncertain.

V gene TRBV30 combines with J gene TRBJ1-1; D call uncertain. V lost 0 bases to trimming and J lost 1 base, with 9 bases between them. Germline V lookup: CDR1 GTSNPN, CDR2 SVGIG (reference sequence). This CDR3 is built from 14 residues. This CDR3 reads CAWSVQRANTEAFF. The CDR3 DNA follows: TGTGCCTGGAGTGTACAGAGGGCGAACACTGAAGCTTTCTTT.

The rearrangement links TRBV28 to TRBJ2-1; the D is unclear. Germline CDR1 MDHEN, CDR2 SYDVKM. The CDR3 spans 12 residues. The V and J ends lost 7 bases and 10 bases respectively, with 14 bases between them. The CDR3 sequence: CASISSNSEQFF. The CDR3 coding sequence is TGTGCCAGCATTTCAAGTAACTCCGAGCAGTTCTTC.

The V call is TRBV6-5, the J call TRBJ2-7, with D perhaps TRBD2 (6 bases). From germline, CDR1 is MNHEY and CDR2 SVGAGI. This CDR3 contains 15 residues. V lost 6 bases and J lost 5, with 20 bases in between. The CDR3 spells CASRWEAGPSHEQYF. The CDR3 DNA is TGTGCCAGCAGGTGGGAGGCGGGACCATCCCACGAGCAGTACTTC.

CDR3: CASSVFLRTGGEVYGYTF. CDR3 in DNA: TGTGCCAGCAGCGTGTTCCTGCGTACAGGGGGCGAGGTCTATGGCTACACCTTC. The chain recombines TRBV7-9 with TRBJ1-2, with 9 bases identical to TRBD1. The V gene's germline CDR1 is SEHNR and CDR2 FQNEAQ (reference sequence). V lost 5 bases and J lost 4; bases outside the gene matches: 17. This CDR3 is 18 amino acids long.

The V and J genes are TRBV6-6 and TRBJ2-2, with 9 bases identical to TRBD1. Germline CDR1 is MNHNY and CDR2 is SVGAGI (reference sequence). Trimming cost V 0 bases and J 8 bases; bases outside gene matches: 4. This CDR3 is built from 15 residues. CDR3 amino acids: CASSYSRDRVGELFF. In nucleotides, the CDR3 is TGTGCCAGCAGTTACTCGAGGGACAGGGTAGGGGAGCTGTTTTTT.

The rearrangement uses TRBV4-1 and TRBJ2-7; 13 positions match TRBD2. CDR3 length equals 16 residues. In germline, CDR1 is MGHRA, CDR2 YSYEKL. V shed 4 bases, J shed 2 bases, and the junction held 5 bases outside the gene matches. The CDR3, as DNA: TGCGCCAGCAGCCTCCCGGGACTAGCGGGGACCTACGAGCAGTACTTC. Its protein product is CASSLPGLAGTYEQYF.

This sequence joins TRBV5-1 and TRBJ1-4; perhaps TRBD1 as D (5 bases). This CDR3 has 14 residues. From germline, CDR1 is SGHRS and CDR2 YFSETQ. V dropped 2 bases and J dropped 5 bases, with 10 bases sitting between them. The CDR3 DNA reads as TGCGCCAGCAGCTTTGGACAAGAGAATGAAAAACTGTTTTTT. Encoded protein: CASSFGQENEKLFF.

The chain employs TRBV5-4 and TRBJ2-3, with D perhaps matching TRBD2 (5 bases). The ends were cut back, 0 bases at V and 0 bases at J, with 11 bases in the middle. Germline assignment: CDR1 SGHNT and CDR2 YYREEE (reference sequence). The CDR3 covers 16 residues. CDR3 in DNA: TGTGCCAGCAGCTTGGCCGAGCGGAGAAGCACAGATACGCAGTATTTT. Translated: CASSLAERRSTDTQYF.

This chain uses TRBV2 with TRBJ1-3; TRBD1 agrees at 7 bases. V lost 5 bases, J lost 4 bases, and 8 bases stayed unmatched. Germline V gene lookup returns CDR1 SNHLY and CDR2 FYNNEI. The CDR3 runs to 15 residues. CDR3 nucleotides: TGTGCCAGCAGTCGTCGACAGGGCGCGGGAAACACCATATATTTT. Its protein product is CASSRRQGAGNTIYF.

V gene TRBV7-3 combines with J gene TRBJ2-3; 10 nucleotides agree with TRBD2. Germline trimming cut 5 bases from V and 3 bases from J; bases unmatched to any gene: 8. Germline V gene sequence: CDR1 SGHTA, CDR2 FQGTGA. The length of the CDR3 is 16 residues. The CDR3 is CASSPQLAGLTDTQYF. Written as DNA, the CDR3 is TGTGCCAGCAGCCCACAACTAGCGGGGTTAACAGATACGCAGTATTTT.

The rearrangement links TRBV7-5 to TRBJ2-7; TRBD2, the table's D call, lacks a check against the DNA. TRBV7-5 is annotated as a pseudogene. The CDR3 is 23 residues long. This chain's CDR3 is CVRSCEGGQGGVTREGRSYEQYF. In DNA form, the CDR3 reads TGTGTCAGAAGCTGCGAGGGGGGACAGGGAGGGGTCACGCGGGAGGGTAGGTCCTACGAGCAGTACTTC.

V gene TRBV5-1 combines with J gene TRBJ2-7, with 11 bases identical to TRBD2. CDR3 length equals 16 residues. CDR1 and CDR2 (germline): SGHRS, YFSETQ. The V and J ends lost 5 bases and 1 base, in that order; junction bases with no gene match: 8. The CDR3 sequence: CASRLFGTSGSYEQYF. The CDR3 region has the DNA TGCGCCAGCAGGCTGTTTGGGACTAGCGGATCCTACGAGCAGTACTTC.

The chain combines TRBV18 with TRBJ2-2; 8 bases map to TRBD1. The CDR3 totals 17 residues. The V segment lost 1 base and the J segment 7 bases; nucleotides outside the gene matches: 11. In germline, CDR1 is KGHSH, CDR2 LQKENI. The CDR3 sequence: CASSPLLKGTGIGELFF. CDR3 bases: TGTGCCAGCTCACCACTTCTGAAAGGGACAGGTATCGGGGAGCTGTTTTTT. Full variable domain (remainder filled in from reference TRBV18 and TRBJ2-2): NAGVMQNPRHLVRRRGQEARLRCSPMKGHSHVYWYRQLPEEGLKFMVYLQKENIIDESGMPKERFSAEFPKEGPSILRIQQVVRGDSAAYFCASSPLLKGTGIGELFFGEGSRLTVL.